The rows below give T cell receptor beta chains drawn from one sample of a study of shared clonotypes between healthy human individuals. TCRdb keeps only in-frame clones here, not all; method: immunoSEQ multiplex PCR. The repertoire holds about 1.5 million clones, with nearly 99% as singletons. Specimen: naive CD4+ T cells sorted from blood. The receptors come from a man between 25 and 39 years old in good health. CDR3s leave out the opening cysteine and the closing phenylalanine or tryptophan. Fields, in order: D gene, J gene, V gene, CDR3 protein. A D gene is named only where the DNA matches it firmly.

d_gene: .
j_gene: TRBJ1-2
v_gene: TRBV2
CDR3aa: ASSVQGTYGYT

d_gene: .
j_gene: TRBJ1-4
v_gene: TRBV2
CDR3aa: ASSDIRGHEKLF

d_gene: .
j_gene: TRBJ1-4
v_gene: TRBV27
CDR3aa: ASSLSSQGRPNEKLF

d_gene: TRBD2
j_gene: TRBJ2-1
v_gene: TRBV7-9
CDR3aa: ASSLARSPGGYNEQF

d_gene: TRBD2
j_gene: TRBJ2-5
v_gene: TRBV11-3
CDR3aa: ASSLGLAGYDGETQY

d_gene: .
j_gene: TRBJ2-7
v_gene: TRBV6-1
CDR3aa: ASSALSGFPAYEQY

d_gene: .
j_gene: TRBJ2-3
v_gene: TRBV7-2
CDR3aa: ASSSSAQRTDTQY

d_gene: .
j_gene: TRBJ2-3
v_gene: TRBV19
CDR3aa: ASSSLQGSTDTQY

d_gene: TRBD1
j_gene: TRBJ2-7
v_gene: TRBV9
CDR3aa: ASSVEDRGYEQY

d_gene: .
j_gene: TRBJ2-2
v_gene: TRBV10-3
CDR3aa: AIRLETNTGELF

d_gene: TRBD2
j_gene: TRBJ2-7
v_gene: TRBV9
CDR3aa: ASSVVGGAGVLEQY

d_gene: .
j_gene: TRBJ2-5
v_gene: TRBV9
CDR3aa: ASSVGVAGTLQETQY

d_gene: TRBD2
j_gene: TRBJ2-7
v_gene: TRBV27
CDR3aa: ASSSGLAGVSYEQY

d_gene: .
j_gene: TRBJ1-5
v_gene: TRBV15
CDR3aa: ATSRISQPQH

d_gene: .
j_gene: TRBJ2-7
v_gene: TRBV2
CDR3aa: ASRTDLAYEQY

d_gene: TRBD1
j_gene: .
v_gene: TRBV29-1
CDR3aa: SVETGQGVHEQY

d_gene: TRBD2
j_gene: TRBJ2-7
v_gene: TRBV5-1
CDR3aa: ASSLVGGPAYEQY

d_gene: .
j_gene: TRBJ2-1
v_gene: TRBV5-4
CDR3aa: ASSLALNEQF

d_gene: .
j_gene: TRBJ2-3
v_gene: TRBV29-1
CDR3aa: SSGGSATDTQY

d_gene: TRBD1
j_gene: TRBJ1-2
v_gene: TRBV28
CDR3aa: ASSLGTGLGYT

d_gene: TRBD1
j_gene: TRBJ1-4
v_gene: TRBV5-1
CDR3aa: ASSRDRRLSATNEKLF

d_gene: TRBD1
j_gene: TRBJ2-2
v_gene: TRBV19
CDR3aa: ASSDRGNTGELF

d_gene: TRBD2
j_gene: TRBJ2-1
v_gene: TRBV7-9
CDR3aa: ASNPSGRSYNEQF

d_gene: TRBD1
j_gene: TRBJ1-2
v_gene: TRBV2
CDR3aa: ASSVLQGGYGYT

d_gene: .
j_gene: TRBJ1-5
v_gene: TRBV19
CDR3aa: ASSIPPPSRPQH

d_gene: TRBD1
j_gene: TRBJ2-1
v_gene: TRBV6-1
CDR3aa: ASSAGQGFNNEQF

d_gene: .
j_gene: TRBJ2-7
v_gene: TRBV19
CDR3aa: ASSNPAYEQY

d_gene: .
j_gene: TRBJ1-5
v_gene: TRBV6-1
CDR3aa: ASIFGPLTQPQH

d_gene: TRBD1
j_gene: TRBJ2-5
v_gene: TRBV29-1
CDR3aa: SVEDRTGVETQY

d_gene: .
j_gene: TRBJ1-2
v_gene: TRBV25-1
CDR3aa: ASSRPGTRGYT

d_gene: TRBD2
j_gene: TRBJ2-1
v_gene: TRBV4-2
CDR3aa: ASSQVVRREGLGNNEQF

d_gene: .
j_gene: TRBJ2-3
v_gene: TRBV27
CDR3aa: ASSPRRDTQY

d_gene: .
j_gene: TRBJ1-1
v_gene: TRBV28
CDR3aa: ASLQGSTEAF

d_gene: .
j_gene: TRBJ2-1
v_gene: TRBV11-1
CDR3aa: ASSLEVGTSSWNEQF

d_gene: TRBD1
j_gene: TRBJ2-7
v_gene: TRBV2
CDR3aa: ASTSRGTGGPYEQY

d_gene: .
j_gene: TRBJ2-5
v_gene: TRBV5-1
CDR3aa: ASSEDGNGETQY

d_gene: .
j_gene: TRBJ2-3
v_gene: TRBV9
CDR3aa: ASSVESGVLSTDTQY

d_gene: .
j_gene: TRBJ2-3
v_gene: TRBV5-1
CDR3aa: ASSRQGLGTDTQY

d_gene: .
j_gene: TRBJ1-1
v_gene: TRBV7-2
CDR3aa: ASSPWGDTEAF

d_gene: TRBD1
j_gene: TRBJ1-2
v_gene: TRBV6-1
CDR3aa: ASRTGQTLNYGYT

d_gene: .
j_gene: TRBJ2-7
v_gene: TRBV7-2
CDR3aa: ASSSTGRYEQY

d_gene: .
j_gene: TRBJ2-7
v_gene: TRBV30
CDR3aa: AWRADNYEQY

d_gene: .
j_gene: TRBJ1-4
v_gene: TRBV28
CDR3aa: ASSPRDTQSATNEKLF

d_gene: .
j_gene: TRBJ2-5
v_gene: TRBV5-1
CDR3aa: ASSWESRGETQY